Shown below are 19 T cell receptor beta chains from a single sample sequenced in a study of liver allograft versus peripheral blood T cells. Study-level information: Comparing T cell receptor repertoires in transplanted livers with those in recipients' peripheral blood was part of the design.

TCRdb reanalysed the reads using MiXCR and keeps one entry per CDR3 protein. Among several thousand distinct CDR3 sequences listed, about 24% were seen once. The receptors come from a human patient who had a liver transplant. Part of the T cell pool may stem from the graft donor.

This clonotype rates as medium-sized (0.01 to 0.1%). The chain has TRBV10-3 and TRBJ2-3, with 8 bases identical to TRBD2. The CDR3 totals 15 residues. Germline CDR1 reads ENHRY; CDR2 reads SYGVKD. Trimming took 6 bases from V and 2 from J; bases not matched to a gene: 7. The CDR3 sequence: CAISSRAGVTDTQYF. CDR3 nucleotide sequence: TGTGCCATCAGCTCTAGAGCGGGGGTCACAGATACGCAGTATTTT.

This clonotype counts as medium-sized. The CDR3, as DNA: TGTGCCAGCCGGACAGGGTCCTTTATAACTAATGAAAAACTGTTTTTT. Translating it yields CASRTGSFITNEKLFF. The chain employs TRBV28 and TRBJ1-4; 8 bases line up with TRBD1. Trimming cost V 8 bases and J 1 base; bases outside gene matches: 9. Germline V gene data show CDR1 as MDHEN and CDR2 as SYDVKM. The CDR3 runs to 16 residues.

The V gene is TRBV28, the J gene TRBJ2-3; D is undetermined. The CDR3 runs to 12 residues. Looked up from germline, CDR1 is MDHEN and CDR2 is SYDVKM. Trimming cost V 4 bases and J 10 bases, with 12 bases left between them. CDR3 sequence reads: CASSSEANPQYF. The CDR3 DNA follows: TGTGCCAGCAGTTCCGAGGCCAACCCGCAGTATTTT.

This sequence joins TRBV20-1 and TRBJ2-1; 7 bases fit TRBD2. Trimming took 4 bases from V and 7 from J; bases not matched to a gene: 7. Per the germline V gene, CDR1 is DFQATT and CDR2 is SNEGSKA (reference sequence). The length of the CDR3 is 13 residues. CDR3 region: CSATAGTKNEQFF. In nucleotides, the CDR3 is TGCAGTGCTACAGCCGGGACTAAGAATGAGCAGTTCTTC.

DNA for the CDR3: TGTGCCAGCAGCAAGGACAGGGGGCATGGCGGGGAGCTGTTTTTT. Translating it yields CASSKDRGHGGELFF. The rearrangement uses TRBV5-7 and TRBJ2-2; 11 bases align to TRBD1. TRBV5-7 is classed as an ORF, of uncertain function. The CDR3 consists of 15 residues. V shed 4 bases, J shed 7 bases, and the junction held 6 bases outside the gene matches.

This clonotype was found a few times. The CDR3 nucleotides are TGTGCTAGTGGTTTGGCTAGAGTGGCTGAAGCTTTCTTT. Translating it yields CASGLARVAEAFF. The chain couples TRBV12-5 to TRBJ1-1; D is ambiguous. From germline, CDR1 is LGHNT and CDR2 FRNRAP. The CDR3 is 13 amino acids. V shed 1 base and J shed 6 bases, with 9 bases lying between them.

The chain recombines TRBV7-9 with TRBJ2-7; possibly TRBD1 for D (5 bases). Deletions cut 4 bases from V and 1 base from J, with 17 bases between. Germline CDR1 is SEHNR and CDR2 is FQNEAQ (reference sequence). This CDR3 is 16 amino acids long. CDR3 DNA sequence: TGTGCCAGCAGCTATATACCTTCCACAGGTTCCTACGAGCAGTACTTC. The encoded protein is CASSYIPSTGSYEQYF.

This clonotype qualifies as medium-sized. The J gene is TRBJ2-7, the V gene TRBV27, with D possibly being TRBD1 (6 bases). V lost 2 bases and J 1 base, leaving 12 bases between the germline ends. The V gene's germline CDR1 is MNHEY and CDR2 SMNVEV (reference sequence). The CDR3 totals 15 residues. CDR3 nucleotides: TGTGCCAGCAGTTTACAGGGGACCCGATCCTACGAGCAGTACTTC. Protein sequence: CASSLQGTRSYEQYF.

By frequency in the sample, this clonotype is large. This chain links TRBV6-2 or TRBV6-3 with TRBJ1-2; unclear D gene. This CDR3 has 13 residues. From germline, CDR1 is MNHEY and CDR2 SVGEGT. V was clipped by 5 bases and J by 0 bases, with 7 bases between them. This CDR3 reads CASSVGANYGYTF. CDR3 in DNA: TGTGCCAGCAGTGTGGGTGCTAACTATGGCTACACCTTC.

This clonotype qualifies as medium-sized (0.01 to 0.1%). The gene calls are TRBV6-1 and TRBJ2-1; D is possibly TRBD2 (6 bases). Trimming removed 1 base from V and 4 bases from J, with 14 bases in between. The CDR3 is made up of 16 amino acids. From germline, CDR1 is MNHNS and CDR2 SASEGT. Here the CDR3 reads CASSEVTRLAYNEQFF. In DNA, the CDR3 is TGTGCCAGCAGTGAAGTAACGAGGCTAGCGTACAATGAGCAGTTCTTC.

Comment on this clonotype: This may arise from a read error, as a much more abundant clone is one base away. CDR3 in amino acids: CASSVGTGTVDTQYF. The CDR3 DNA is TGTGCCAGTAGTGTTGGGACAGGTACTGTAGATACGCAGTATTTT. This sequence joins TRBV19 and TRBJ2-3; 8 positions agree with TRBD1. Per germline, CDR1 LNHDA and CDR2 SQIVND (reference sequence). The V segment lost 5 bases and the J segment 5 bases; nucleotides outside the gene matches: 9. This CDR3 comprises 15 residues.

The sample holds many counts of this clonotype. The chain uses TRBV24-1 and TRBJ2-5; D perhaps matches TRBD1 (8 bases). Trimming removed 1 base at V and 4 bases at J, with 15 bases between. This CDR3 is 16 amino acids long. Germline CDR1 KGHDR, CDR2 SFDVKD. CDR3 amino acids: CATSDLKTGGGETQYF. CDR3 DNA: TGTGCCACCAGTGATTTAAAAACAGGGGGGGGAGAGACCCAGTACTTC.

This clonotype has more than one count but fewer than ten. V is TRBV25-1 and J is TRBJ2-7; 8 bases agree with TRBD1. There are 15 residues in the CDR3. Per the germline V gene, CDR1 is MGHDK and CDR2 is SYGVNS. Trimming took 4 bases from V and 2 from J; bases not matched to a gene: 7. DNA for the CDR3: TGTGCCAGCAGTGGGCATAACAGGGGGGCCTACGAGCAGTACTTC. Its translation is CASSGHNRGAYEQYF.

By its share, this clonotype is large. This chain connects TRBV28 to TRBJ1-3; D is undetermined. This CDR3 is built from 13 residues. Germline-derived CDR1 and CDR2 are MDHEN and SYDVKM. Trimming took off 3 bases at V and 4 bases at J, with 7 bases between the two ends. CDR3 DNA sequence: TGTGCCAGCAGTTTCGGCACAGGAAACACCATATATTTT. This gives the protein CASSFGTGNTIYF.

As for this clonotype: The CDR3 end shows no conserved phenylalanine or tryptophan, and so a read error is likely. The chain uses TRBV28 and TRBJ2-3; 13 bases match TRBD2. Germline CDR1 reads MDHEN; CDR2 reads SYDVKM. The junction had 16 bases not matched to a gene; V was cut back by 3 bases and J by 7 bases. CDR3 length equals 19 residues. For the CDR3, the DNA is TGTGCCAGCAGTTTTATCGGGACAGGGGGACTAGCGGGAAGGAATACGCAGTATTTG. Amino acids: CASSFIGTGGLAGRNTQYL.

This clonotype counts as medium-sized. The J gene is TRBJ1-5, the V gene TRBV6-6; 8 bases fit TRBD1. Looked up from germline, CDR1 is MNHNY and CDR2 is SVGAGI (reference sequence). This CDR3 is 18 amino acids long. J was trimmed by 1 base and V by 3 bases; bases with no gene match: 11. CDR3 loop: CASSYTRPTGESNQPQHF. The CDR3 DNA reads TGTGCCAGCAGTTATACCCGACCGACAGGGGAAAGCAATCAGCCCCAGCATTTT.

By sample fraction, this clonotype is medium-sized (0.01 to 0.1%). V gene TRBV15 combines with J gene TRBJ1-6; TRBD1 matches 7 bases. The CDR3 totals 15 residues. V lost 3 bases, J lost 5 bases, and 4 bases stayed unmatched. Germline V lookup: CDR1 LNHNV, CDR2 YYDKDF (reference sequence). CDR3 nucleotides: TGTGCCACCAGCAGGGGACAGTGGGATAATTCACCCCTCCACTTT. It encodes CATSRGQWDNSPLHF.

Concerning this clonotype: The junction shows a germline mismatch at one end, possibly a read error. V is TRBV12-3 or TRBV12-4 and J is TRBJ1-1, with a possible D match to TRBD1 (5 bases). The CDR3 is 15 residues long. CDR3: CTSSYRPGTTIVAFF. The CDR3, as DNA: TGTACCAGCAGTTATCGCCCCGGGACCACCATCGTGGCTTTCTTT.

The sample holds many counts of this clonotype. V gene TRBV12-3 or TRBV12-4 combines with J gene TRBJ1-3; no clear D gene. The length of the CDR3 is 13 residues. The V end was cut by 2 bases, the J end by 4 bases, with 6 bases between. CDR3: CASSLSSGNTIYF. The CDR3 nucleotides read TGTGCCAGCAGTTTATCGTCGGGAAACACCATATATTTT.